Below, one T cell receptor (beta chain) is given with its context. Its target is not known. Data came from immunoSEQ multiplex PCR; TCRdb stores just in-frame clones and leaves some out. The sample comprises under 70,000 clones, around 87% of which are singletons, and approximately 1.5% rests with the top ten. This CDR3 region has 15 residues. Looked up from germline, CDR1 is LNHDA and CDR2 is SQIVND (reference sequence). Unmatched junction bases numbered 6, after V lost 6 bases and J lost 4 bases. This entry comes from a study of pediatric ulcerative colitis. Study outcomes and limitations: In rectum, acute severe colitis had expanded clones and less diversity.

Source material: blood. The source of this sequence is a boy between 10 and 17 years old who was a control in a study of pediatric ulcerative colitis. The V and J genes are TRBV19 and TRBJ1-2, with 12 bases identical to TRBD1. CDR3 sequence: CASRVWDRGLYGYTF. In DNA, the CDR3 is TGTGCCAGTAGAGTCTGGGACAGGGGGCTCTATGGCTACACCTTC.